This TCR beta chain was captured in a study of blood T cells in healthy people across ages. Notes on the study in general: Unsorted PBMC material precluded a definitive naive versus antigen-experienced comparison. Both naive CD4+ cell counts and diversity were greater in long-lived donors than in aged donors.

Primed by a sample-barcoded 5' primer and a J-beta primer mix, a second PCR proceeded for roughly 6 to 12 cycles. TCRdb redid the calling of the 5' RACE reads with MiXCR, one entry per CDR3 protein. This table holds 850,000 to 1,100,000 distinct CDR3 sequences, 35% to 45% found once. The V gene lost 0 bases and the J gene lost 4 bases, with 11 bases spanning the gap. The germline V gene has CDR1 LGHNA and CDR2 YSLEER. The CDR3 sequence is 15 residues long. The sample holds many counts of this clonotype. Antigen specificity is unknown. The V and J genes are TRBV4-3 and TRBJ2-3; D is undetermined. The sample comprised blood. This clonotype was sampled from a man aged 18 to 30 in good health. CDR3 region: CASSQDRQLADTQYF. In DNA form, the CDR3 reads TGCGCCAGCAGCCAAGATCGTCAGCTTGCAGATACGCAGTATTTT.